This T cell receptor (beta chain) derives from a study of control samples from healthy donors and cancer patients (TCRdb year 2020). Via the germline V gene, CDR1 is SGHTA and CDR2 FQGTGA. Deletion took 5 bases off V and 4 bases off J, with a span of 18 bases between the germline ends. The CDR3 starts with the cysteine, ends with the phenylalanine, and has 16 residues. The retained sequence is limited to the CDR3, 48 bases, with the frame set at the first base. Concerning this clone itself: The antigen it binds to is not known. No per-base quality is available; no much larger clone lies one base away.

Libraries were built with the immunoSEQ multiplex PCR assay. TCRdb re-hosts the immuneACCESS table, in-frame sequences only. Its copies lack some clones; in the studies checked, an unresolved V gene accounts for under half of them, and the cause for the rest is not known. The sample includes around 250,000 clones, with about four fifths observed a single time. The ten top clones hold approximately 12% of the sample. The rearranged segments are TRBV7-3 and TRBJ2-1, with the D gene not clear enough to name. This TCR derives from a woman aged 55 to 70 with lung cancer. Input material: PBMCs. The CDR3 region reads CASSLAGSLRYNEQFF. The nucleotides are TGTGCCAGCAGCCTCGCAGGTAGCCTGAGATACAATGAGCAGTTCTTC.